This entry concerns a single T cell receptor beta chain. Its antigen is not identified. V lost 0 bases to trimming and J lost 3 bases; unmatched junction nucleotides: 7. This CDR3 has 16 residues. Germline V CDR1 and CDR2: SGHNT, YYREEE (reference sequence). This specimen comes from a study of cytomegalovirus exposure and HLA in healthy donors. Study as a whole: An analysis done earlier identified around 100 million unique TCR beta sequences from 200 million or so T cells. Findings and limits, study-wide: CMV antigen specificity of a few CMV-associated chains was confirmed in vitro. It was assumed in the presence/absence analyses that sequencing depth was roughly uniform across donors. Among donors in an Asian-associated ancestry cluster, a later analysis reportedly found fewer N-insertions than the roughly 610-donor mean.

PCR primers comprised 60 Vbeta and 13 Jbeta primers. Produced via immunoSEQ multiplex PCR; TCRdb's table is partial and in-frame only. Among 50,000 to 60,000 clones listed, 77% were seen once. The sequence came from a woman aged 40 to 50 in good health and CMV-seropositive. The rearrangement links TRBV5-4 to TRBJ2-3, with TRBD2 matching over 7 bases. Sequences were obtained from PBMCs. The CDR3 DNA is TGTGCCAGCAGCTTGGCCGGCGGGGGTTGGACAGATACGCAGTATTTT. Translation: CASSLAGGGWTDTQYF.